This T cell receptor beta chain was captured by sequencing in a study of lymphopenia after photon versus proton radiotherapy. Clones were read by immunoSEQ multiplex PCR, and TCRdb kept only the in-frame ones, dropping some. The sample records roughly 30,000 clones, 94% being singletons. Deletions cut 7 bases from V and 5 bases from J, with 17 bases between. Germline loops: CDR1 MDHEN, CDR2 SYDVKM. The CDR3 extends over 14 amino acids. In regard to this clone: Its antigen is not identified.

General study findings and limits: Oligoclonal CD8+ Temra expansion after nadir drove photon patients' diversity drop.

This rearrangement joins TRBV28 to TRBJ1-2, with D unresolved. The sample was peripheral blood, taken from a patient treated with photon-based radiotherapy. The source is a woman aged 45 to 65 with cholangiocarcinoma. This CDR3 reads CASTEGVGRYGYTF. CDR3 bases: TGTGCCAGCACGGAAGGAGTCGGTCGGTATGGCTACACCTTC.